The 10 T cell receptor beta chains given below trace back to one sample, sequenced in a study of post-analysis software for immune sequencing data. Sequencing libraries made from TCR beta cDNA carried unique molecular identifiers. From the PCR reads, TCRdb called clonotypes with MiXCR, one entry per CDR3 protein. This sample carries 450,000 or so distinct CDR3 sequences, roughly 45% of them seen once, and the ten largest clones take around 10%. Whole-study results and caveats: Relative to controls, patients had about 5 TRBV segments at higher frequency, with TRBV5-6, TRBV5-1 and TRBV20-1 among these.

No cognate antigen is known for these TCRs. The specimen was blood. These receptors originate from a girl aged 5 to 17 with multiple sclerosis.

This clonotype came up a few times. The chain uses TRBV29-1 and TRBJ1-1; D is perhaps TRBD1 (5 bases). CDR3 size: 13 residues. The V gene lost 1 base and the J gene lost 6 bases, with 12 bases spanning the gap. Germline CDR1 reads SQVTM; CDR2 reads ANQGSEA. The CDR3 spells CSVEGGGDSEAFF. In DNA form, the CDR3 reads TGCAGCGTTGAAGGGGGGGGGGACTCTGAAGCTTTCTTT.

The gene calls are TRBV28 and TRBJ1-4; 8 nucleotides line up with TRBD1. V shed 6 bases and J 6 bases; nucleotides not matched to a gene: 9. This CDR3 has 15 residues. Per germline, CDR1 MDHEN and CDR2 SYDVKM. The CDR3 here is CASRTDREEDEKLFF. The CDR3 coding sequence is TGTGCCAGCAGAACGGACAGGGAGGAAGATGAAAAACTGTTTTTT.

In regard to this clonotype: At one end the junction does not follow the germline gene, possibly because of a read error. The chain couples TRBV4-1 to TRBJ2-1; tentatively, D is TRBD2 (5 bases). Per the germline V gene, CDR1 is MGHRA and CDR2 is YSYEKL. The CDR3 runs 14 residues. This chain's CDR3 is CTSSQESTTNEQFF. DNA for the CDR3: TGCACCAGCAGCCAAGAATCGACTACCAATGAGCAGTTCTTC.

CDR3 in amino acids: CATKADRATDTQYF. CDR3 bases: TGTGCCACCAAGGCCGACAGGGCGACGGATACGCAGTATTTT. V is TRBV24-1 and J is TRBJ2-3; 7 bases match TRBD1. Germline lookup yields CDR1 KGHDR and CDR2 SFDVKD. V lost 8 bases to trimming and J lost 6 bases; unmatched junction nucleotides: 10. This CDR3 region has 14 residues.

The chain is built from TRBV6-5 and TRBJ2-1; D is uncertain. Germline-derived CDR1 and CDR2 are MNHEY and SVGAGI. This CDR3 has 16 amino acids. Trimming removed 2 bases from V and 6 bases from J, with 17 bases in between. CDR3 sequence reads: CASSYVSGLGSNEQFF. The CDR3 DNA sequence: TGTGCCAGCAGTTACGTTAGTGGGTTGGGGTCCAATGAGCAGTTCTTC.

This clonotype has just a few counts. V gene TRBV7-9 combines with J gene TRBJ1-2, with D maybe TRBD1 (5 bases). The V end lost 4 bases, the J end lost 8 bases, and 14 bases lay between the germline ends. CDR3 length: 13 residues. CDR1 is SEHNR and CDR2 is FQNEAQ in the germline V gene (reference sequence). CDR3 in DNA: TGTGCCAGCAGCTCGGGACCTTCTTCGGGCTACACCTTC. Its translation is CASSSGPSSGYTF.

This clonotype was observed many times. The chain joins TRBV18 to TRBJ2-5; TRBD1 agrees at 7 bases. CDR1 is KGHSH and CDR2 is LQKENI in the germline V gene. Trimming took 3 bases from V and 3 from J; bases not matched to a gene: 1. This CDR3 has 13 amino acids. CDR3 residues: CASSPDREETQYF. As DNA, the CDR3 is TGTGCCAGCTCACCTGACAGGGAAGAGACCCAGTACTTC.

The chain combines TRBV7-9 with TRBJ2-7; the D gene is possibly TRBD2 (6 bases). Germline V gives CDR1 SEHNR, CDR2 FQNEAQ (reference sequence). The CDR3 has 12 amino acids. V lost 5 bases, J lost 5 bases, and 10 bases lay in between. CDR3 amino acids: CASSRGGDEQYF. In DNA, the CDR3 is TGTGCCAGCAGCCGAGGCGGGGACGAGCAGTACTTC.

This clonotype was observed once. This chain links TRBV5-1 with TRBJ2-6; TRBD1 is a possible D gene (6 bases). Trimming stripped 4 bases from V and 0 bases from J, with 11 bases between. Germline CDR1 and CDR2: SGHRS and YFSETQ. CDR3 length: 16 residues. CDR3 DNA: TGCGCCAGCAGCAACGGGGACAACTCTGGGGCCAACGTCCTGACTTTC. This sequence encodes CASSNGDNSGANVLTF.

This clonotype was seen more than once but under ten times. The genes are TRBV27 and TRBJ2-1, with a tentative D call TRBD2 (5 bases). CDR1 MNHEY and CDR2 SMNVEV come from the germline V gene (reference sequence). Between the trimmed V and J ends, which lost 4 bases and 0 bases, there was a span of 13 bases. CDR3 length: 16 residues. For the CDR3, the DNA is TGTGCCAGCAGTTCGCGACTTGGGAGCTCCTACAATGAGCAGTTCTTC. It encodes CASSSRLGSSYNEQFF.